What follows are 12 T cell receptor beta chains derived from one specimen sequenced in a study of shared clonotypes between healthy human individuals. Generated by immunoSEQ multiplex PCR, the TCRdb table keeps only in-frame clones and is missing some. This sample has about 1.5 million clones, with around 95% found just once. The sequenced material came from naive CD4+ T cells sorted from blood. The sample's subset: CD45RA+ positively selected. The receptors were sampled from a young man in good health.

About this clone itself: This specimen includes other DNA sequences encoding the same CDR3. V is TRBV28 and J is TRBJ2-7; TRBD1 agrees at 7 bases. Germline CDR1 is MDHEN and CDR2 is SYDVKM. The CDR3 spans 12 residues. V shed 6 bases and J 4 bases; nucleotides not matched to a gene: 3. The CDR3 DNA is TGTGCCAGCAGGTCACAGGGGTACGAGCAGTACTTC. Amino acid sequence: CASRSQGYEQYF.

Only one count was recorded for this clone. Additional DNA sequences in this sample encode the identical CDR3. J is TRBJ2-2 and V is TRBV5-4; maybe TRBD1 (5 bases). CDR1 is SGHNT and CDR2 is YYREEE in the germline V gene (reference sequence). Between the trimmed V and J ends, which lost 0 bases and 2 bases, there was a span of 8 bases. The CDR3 is made up of 15 amino acids. CDR3 in amino acids: CASSLEGVNTGELFF. In DNA, the CDR3 is TGTGCCAGCAGCTTGGAAGGGGTAAACACCGGGGAGCTGTTTTTT.

V is TRBV5-1 and J is TRBJ2-3, with 8 bases fitting TRBD2. CDR1 is SGHRS, CDR2 YFSETQ, per germline. J lost 5 bases, V lost 0 bases, and 8 bases had no gene match. The CDR3 spans 16 residues. CDR3 nucleotide sequence: TGCGCCAGCAGCTTGGGTACGGGAGGGCCGCGAGATACGCAGTATTTT. Amino acid sequence: CASSLGTGGPRDTQYF.

The chain couples TRBV7-9 to TRBJ2-5, with TRBD1 matching 10 bases. CDR1 SEHNR and CDR2 FQNEAQ come from the germline V gene (reference sequence). Trimming cost V 3 bases and J 5 bases; bases outside gene matches: 6. CDR3 size: 15 residues. The CDR3 spells CASSFGDRGAETQYF. The CDR3 DNA is TGTGCCAGCAGCTTTGGGGACAGGGGAGCGGAGACCCAGTACTTC.

Details on this clone: The same CDR3 also results from other DNA sequences found in this sample. The V call is TRBV7-2, the J call TRBJ2-1; D is undetermined. Germline V gives CDR1 SGHTA, CDR2 FQGNSA. Trimming pared 0 bases from V and 10 bases from J, leaving 4 bases between. CDR3 length: 11 residues. CDR3 DNA: TGTGCCAGCAGCTTAGCGCCAGAGCAGTTCTTC. This encodes CASSLAPEQFF.

The V gene is TRBV6-5, the J gene TRBJ1-1; no clear D gene. V gave up 6 bases and J gave up 4 bases, with 15 bases separating them. CDR1 and CDR2 from the germline V gene are MNHEY and SVGAGI. The CDR3 totals 14 residues. The DNA of the CDR3 is TGTGCCAGCAGAACCACGGGTCCGGGCACTGAAGCTTTCTTT. It translates to CASRTTGPGTEAFF.

V is TRBV29-1 and J is TRBJ2-5, with D hard to call. Trimming shortened V by 7 bases and J by 1 base, and 10 bases separated the two germline ends. The germline CDR1 and CDR2 sequences are SQVTM and ANQGSEA. CDR3 size: 12 residues. The CDR3 DNA reads TGCAGCGGGGATTCGGCCCAAGAGACCCAGTACTTC. Protein product: CSGDSAQETQYF.

The chain joins TRBV5-1 to TRBJ2-5; D gene unclear. The CDR3 is 16 amino acids. CDR1 SGHRS and CDR2 YFSETQ come from the germline V gene. The germline V and J ends were trimmed by 1 base and 2 bases, with 15 bases remaining between them. The CDR3 DNA reads TGCGCCAGCAGCTTGTTTTGGAATCGGCCACAAGAGACCCAGTACTTC. Translated: CASSLFWNRPQETQYF.

This clone was recorded once. The J gene is TRBJ1-1, the V gene TRBV6-1; 10 bases map to TRBD1. Trimming took 3 bases from V and 7 from J; bases not matched to a gene: 8. The CDR3 contains 15 residues. The germline V gene has CDR1 MNHNS and CDR2 SASEGT. CDR3 in DNA: TGTGCCAGCAGTGACGAGACAGGGGGCGCGGATGAAGCTTTCTTT. Its protein is CASSDETGGADEAFF.

The V call is TRBV14, the J call TRBJ2-3, with unresolved D. Trimming shortened V by 1 base and J by 4 bases, and 6 bases separated the two germline ends. The CDR3 has 13 residues. Germline lookup yields CDR1 SGHDN and CDR2 FVKESK. CDR3 sequence: CASSQGLSDTQYF. The CDR3 nucleotides read TGTGCCAGCAGCCAAGGACTCTCAGATACGCAGTATTTT.

The CDR3 region is CASSLWGAHHEQYF. CDR3 sequence (DNA): TGTGCCAGCAGTTTATGGGGGGCTCACCACGAGCAGTACTTC. The chain joins TRBV28 to TRBJ2-7; D is perhaps TRBD1 (6 bases). This CDR3 region has 14 residues. V lost 0 bases and J 5 bases, leaving 11 bases between the germline ends. The germline V gene has CDR1 MDHEN and CDR2 SYDVKM.

The chain links TRBV7-3 to TRBJ2-3; 13 bases line up with TRBD2. Germline CDR1 is SGHTA and CDR2 is FQGTGA. V shed 3 bases, J shed 4 bases, and the junction held 1 base outside the gene matches. This CDR3 region has 15 residues. Written as DNA, the CDR3 is TGTGCCAGCAGCTTCACTAGCGGGAGGGCAGATACGCAGTATTTT. Its protein is CASSFTSGRADTQYF.